This TCR beta chain was found in a study of cytotoxic CD8 clonotypes in ibrutinib-treated CLL. Study-level findings and limits: Contraction or stability on treatment was seen for public clonotypes, which were uncommon. Upon ibrutinib response clonality rose, and upon progression it fell back toward baseline.

V shed 1 base and J shed 4 bases, with 7 bases lying between them. The CDR3 is 13 residues long. Germline V gives CDR1 GTSNPN, CDR2 SVGIG (reference sequence). Assay used: immunoSEQ multiplex PCR; TCRdb lists only in-frame clones, some missing. The table includes about 200,000 clones, roughly three quarters detected once. Note on this clone: What it binds is not known.

The receptor's source is a human donor with chronic lymphocytic leukemia. This sample comprised PBMCs, obtained after 12 months of ibrutinib treatment. This chain joins TRBV30 and TRBJ1-4, with D uncertain. The DNA for the CDR3 is TGTGCCTGGAGTGCTCAGCTTAATGAAAAACTGTTTTTT. Its translation: CAWSAQLNEKLFF. Full variable domain (rest looked up from reference TRBV30 and TRBJ1-4): SQTIHQWPATLVQPVGSPLSLECTVEGTSNPNLYWYRQAAGRGLQLLFYSVGIGQISSEVPQNLSASRPQDRQFILSSKKLLLSDSGFYLCAWSAQLNEKLFFGSGTQLSVL.